This T cell receptor (beta chain) was sequenced during a study of T cells in narcolepsy. Overall study results and limits: No autoreactive T cell clone sequences appeared in some memory CD4+ repertoires. Reportedly, autoreactive clonotypes were serially detected in patients' blood but not controls'. Comparing one patient's CSF and blood CD4+ clonotypes highlighted HCRT- and TRIB2-specific autoreactive clonotypes.

In the case of this clone: Its antigen is currently unknown.

The repertoire was sequenced with immunoSEQ multiplex PCR; TCRdb's copy has only in-frame clones and lacks some. Altogether over 30,000 clones are present, approximately 85% being singletons, with the ten largest covering 1.5% to 2%. Germline V CDR1 and CDR2: LNHDA, SQIVND (reference sequence). The CDR3 contains 17 residues. The J segment lost 2 bases and the V segment lost 4 bases, leaving 11 bases of the junction unmatched. The TCR sequence derives from a human donor with narcolepsy. Sequenced material: CD45RA- memory CD4+ T cells from PBMCs. The rearrangement links TRBV19 to TRBJ2-3; 8 bases map to TRBD1. CDR3 nucleotide sequence: TGTGCCAGTAGTACCCGACAGGGGCTGGATTTCACAGATACGCAGTATTTT. It translates to CASSTRQGLDFTDTQYF.